The 13 T cell receptor beta chains listed next were all sequenced from one sample in a study of identical twins. TCRdb independently ran MiXCR on the 5' RACE reads; one entry per CDR3 protein. Of 500,000 to 550,000 distinct CDR3 sequences detected, around 24% appear once; the ten largest clones hold approximately 0.52%. These sequences were also reported in another study, on yellow fever vaccine responses in identical twins.

Sequencing was done on a sample of CD4+ T cells sorted from blood. These receptors all come from a woman under 30 in good health.

The CDR3 here is CASSLTGQSTEAFF. The CDR3 coding sequence is TGCGCCAGCAGCTTGACCGGACAGAGCACTGAAGCTTTCTTT. The gene calls are TRBV5-1 and TRBJ1-1; a possible D gene is TRBD1 (6 bases). The CDR3 has 14 residues. V was trimmed by 1 base and J by 4 bases, leaving 11 bases between them. Germline V lookup: CDR1 SGHRS, CDR2 YFSETQ.

A few counts support this clonotype. V usage is TRBV29-1 and J usage is TRBJ2-1; tentatively, D is TRBD2 (6 bases). Trimming pared 3 bases from V and 3 bases from J, leaving 12 bases between. Germline V CDR1 and CDR2: SQVTM, ANQGSEA. The CDR3 runs to 14 residues. The CDR3 DNA is TGCAGCGTTGAGGGGGGTACTCACTACAATGAGCAGTTCTTC. Its protein is CSVEGGTHYNEQFF.

The chain is built from TRBV20-1 and TRBJ2-5; tentative D call: TRBD1 (5 bases). Trimming stripped 1 base from V and 2 bases from J, with 11 bases between. Germline V lookup: CDR1 DFQATT, CDR2 SNEGSKA (reference sequence). This CDR3 is built from 14 residues. The CDR3 DNA sequence: TGCAGTGCTAGAGTTGGGGCCGGTCAAGAGACCCAGTACTTC. It translates to CSARVGAGQETQYF.

CDR3 nucleotide sequence: TGCAGTGCCCTGACAGGGTGGACGGTGAAAGAGACCCAGTACTTC. This encodes CSALTGWTVKETQYF. The chain employs TRBV20-1 and TRBJ2-5, with TRBD1 matching over 7 bases. Germline V CDR1 and CDR2: DFQATT, SNEGSKA (reference sequence). V lost 6 bases to trimming and J lost 3 bases; unmatched junction nucleotides: 13. The CDR3 spans 15 residues.

This clonotype was seen only a few times. J is TRBJ1-5 and V is TRBV12-3 or TRBV12-4; a possible D gene is TRBD1 (5 bases). V was cut by 5 bases and J by 6 bases, with 11 bases left in between. This CDR3 is built from 13 residues. CDR3 bases: TGTGCCAGCAGTCCGAGGGGACTTCAGCCCCAGCATTTT. Protein sequence: CASSPRGLQPQHF.

The V call is TRBV29-1, the J call TRBJ1-1, with D hard to call. Germline CDR1 SQVTM, CDR2 ANQGSEA. There are 11 residues in the CDR3. V dropped 4 bases and J dropped 8 bases, with 11 bases sitting between them. CDR3 loop: CSVGSGPEAFF. The CDR3 DNA reads TGCAGCGTTGGCTCAGGCCCGGAAGCTTTCTTT.

The CDR3 loop is CASQEGVRGTDTQYF. The CDR3 DNA is TGTGCCAGCCAGGAGGGAGTGAGGGGCACAGATACGCAGTATTTT. This chain connects TRBV28 to TRBJ2-3, with D possibly TRBD2 on 6 matching bases. Germline-derived CDR1 and CDR2 are MDHEN and SYDVKM. The germline V and J ends were trimmed by 8 bases and 1 base, with 16 bases remaining between them. This CDR3 region has 15 residues.

In this sample, this clonotype turned up a few times. The CDR3 loop is CATSDPMGGRSYNEQFF. The CDR3 coding sequence is TGTGCCACCAGTGACCCCATGGGCGGGCGATCCTACAATGAGCAGTTCTTC. J is TRBJ2-1 and V is TRBV24-1, with a tentative D call TRBD2 (5 bases). This CDR3 contains 17 residues. CDR1 KGHDR and CDR2 SFDVKD come from the germline V gene. Trimming removed 4 bases from V and 1 base from J, with 16 bases in between.

This clonotype has a count of ten or more. The chain uses TRBV12-3 or TRBV12-4 and TRBJ2-5; D not resolved. The CDR3 runs 11 residues. Between the trimmed V and J ends, which lost 4 bases and 5 bases, there was a span of 5 bases. The CDR3 sequence is CASSSFETQYF. The CDR3 DNA follows: TGTGCCAGCAGTTCATTTGAGACCCAGTACTTC.

The CDR3 DNA follows: TGTGCCAGCAGTGAAGCGGGGTTTTCCTACACCTTC. Protein: CASSEAGFSYTF. This chain uses TRBV6-1 with TRBJ1-2; D not resolved. The CDR3 has 12 amino acids. V dropped 0 bases and J dropped 10 bases, with 9 bases sitting between them. Germline loops: CDR1 MNHNS, CDR2 SASEGT.

CDR3 sequence reads: CASSLGQAEETQYF. The CDR3 DNA sequence: TGCGCCAGCAGCTTGGGACAGGCAGAAGAGACCCAGTACTTC. The V gene is TRBV5-1, the J gene TRBJ2-5; maybe TRBD1 (6 bases). V was shortened by 0 bases and J by 3 bases, with 9 bases between the two germline ends. Germline V gene data show CDR1 as SGHRS and CDR2 as YFSETQ. This CDR3 spans 14 amino acids.

The chain carries TRBV7-7 and TRBJ2-5, with unresolved D. Trimming cost V 5 bases and J 5 bases, with 15 bases left between them. The CDR3 totals 14 residues. The germline gives CDR1 SSHAT, CDR2 FNYEAQ (reference sequence). CDR3 bases: TGTGCCAGCAGCCCCTCGGCAGCGAGGGAGACCCAGTACTTC. Amino acid sequence: CASSPSAARETQYF. Drawing the rest from reference TRBV7-7 and TRBJ2-5, the complete variable domain is GAGVSQSPRYKVTKRGQDVTLRCDPISSHATLYWYQQALGQGPEFLTYFNYEAQPDKSGLPSDRFSAERPEGSISTLTIQRTEQRDSAMYRCASSPSAARETQYFGPGTRLLVL.

This clonotype was observed a handful of times. This chain uses TRBV3-1 with TRBJ1-1; D gene unclear. Trimming removed 4 bases at V and 0 bases at J, with 9 bases between. The germline V gene has CDR1 LGHDT and CDR2 YNNKEL (reference sequence). The CDR3 has 14 residues. The CDR3 protein is CASSLSPMNTEAFF. In nucleotides, the CDR3 is TGTGCCAGCAGCCTGTCCCCGATGAACACTGAAGCTTTCTTT.